This TCR beta chain was identified in a study of cytomegalovirus exposure and HLA in healthy donors. Study-level points and caveats: Most TCR beta V segments were productive about 90% or about 30% of the time in an earlier analysis. HLA alleles were associated with around 17,000 TCR beta sequences in a later analysis at 0.05 false discovery rate.

Use of 60 Vbeta and 13 Jbeta primers characterized the PCR. Clones were sequenced by immunoSEQ multiplex PCR, and TCRdb holds only the in-frame ones, with some missing. The sample includes some 72,000 clones. In regard to this clone: No antigen is known for it.

Losses at the gene ends were 6 bases for V and 3 bases for J; bases not matched to a gene: 8. The CDR3 covers 14 residues. CDR1 and CDR2 from the germline V gene are MNHEY and SMNVEV (reference sequence). This rearrangement joins TRBV27 to TRBJ2-7, with 7 bases fitting TRBD1. This receptor was obtained from a boy between 5 and 17 years old in good health and CMV-seronegative. The sample taken for sequencing was PBMCs. The CDR3, as DNA: TGTGCCAGCAGCTCCGGGACAGCTGTCTACGAGCAGTACTTC. This translates into CASSSGTAVYEQYF.